A single sample is the source of the 21 T cell receptor beta chains below, sequenced in a study of response to subunit inactivated influenza vaccine. MiXCR was run by TCRdb on the RT-PCR reads, yielding one entry per CDR3 protein. The repertoire includes 450,000 to 600,000 distinct CDR3 sequences, 6.5% to 8% of them detected once, and around 14% sits in the top ten. This specimen consisted of PBMCs from blood, obtained roughly 24 months after vaccination. Receptors were obtained from a man between 50 and 70 years old who received an inactivated influenza vaccine.

This clonotype was counted between two and nine times. V gene TRBV5-6 combines with J gene TRBJ2-7; tentatively, D is TRBD2 (6 bases). CDR3 length: 16 residues. The V gene's germline CDR1 is SGHDT and CDR2 YYEEEE. V lost 0 bases to trimming and J lost 0 bases, with 13 bases between them. As DNA, the CDR3 is TGTGCCAGCAGCTTGGTCCTTGGCGGGGTCTCCTACGAGCAGTACTTC. Translation gives CASSLVLGGVSYEQYF.

The V call is TRBV12-3 or TRBV12-4, the J call TRBJ2-2, with a tentative D call TRBD1 (6 bases). V dropped 5 bases and J dropped 5 bases, with 12 bases sitting between them. The CDR3 covers 14 residues. The CDR3 region has the DNA TGTGCCAGCAGTGGGGACGGACAGACCGGGGAGCTGTTTTTT. It translates to CASSGDGQTGELFF.

This clonotype was seen repeatedly, ten times or more. The rearrangement links TRBV6-1 to TRBJ2-5; TRBD2 is a possible D gene (6 bases). The V gene's germline CDR1 is MNHNS and CDR2 SASEGT. The CDR3 has 14 residues. V was pared by 3 bases and J by 2 bases, with 10 bases between. The CDR3, as DNA: TGTGCCAGCAGTGAGTTGGGGGGTCAAGAGACCCAGTACTTC. This gives the protein CASSELGGQETQYF.

This clonotype turned up a few times. CDR3 residues: CASSHPGTAVYF. Written as DNA, the CDR3 is TGTGCCAGCAGCCACCCCGGGACAGCCGTGTACTTC. V usage is TRBV4-2 and J usage is TRBJ2-7; 7 bases map to TRBD1. Germline CDR1 and CDR2: LGHNA and YNFKEQ. The ends lost 3 bases at V and 12 bases at J; junction bases unmatched: 8. This CDR3 comprises 12 residues.

This clonotype was detected only a few times. The V gene is TRBV27, the J gene TRBJ2-7; D is perhaps TRBD1 (6 bases). Germline V gene sequence: CDR1 MNHEY, CDR2 SMNVEV (reference sequence). Between the trimmed V and J ends, which lost 5 bases and 5 bases, there was a span of 13 bases. This CDR3 contains 13 residues. The CDR3 spells CASSLNRVNEQYF. The CDR3 nucleotides are TGTGCCAGCAGTCTTAACAGGGTCAACGAGCAGTACTTC.

This clonotype was observed a few times. This sequence joins TRBV28 and TRBJ2-3, with TRBD1 identical over 9 bases. The CDR3 extends over 16 amino acids. Trimming at V came to 4 bases and at J to 4 bases, leaving 9 bases not matched to a gene. Germline CDR1 MDHEN, CDR2 SYDVKM. CDR3 bases: TGTGCCAGCAGTTCTAGAGGACAGGGGAGGGCAGATACGCAGTATTTT. Translated: CASSSRGQGRADTQYF.

This clonotype occurred many times. The chain has TRBV7-8 and TRBJ2-1, with D possibly being TRBD1 or TRBD2 (5 bases each). From germline, CDR1 is SGHVS and CDR2 FQNEAQ. Trimming left V 8 bases short and J 5 bases short, with 16 bases between. CDR3 length: 14 residues. The CDR3 bases are TGTGCCAGCTCCGCACATCGGGACGACAATGAGCAGTTCTTC. Translating it yields CASSAHRDDNEQFF. Using reference TRBV7-8 and TRBJ2-1 for the parts outside the CDR3, the full variable domain is GAGVSQSPRYKVAKRGQDVALRCDPISGHVSLFWYQQALGQGPEFLTYFQNEAQLDKSGLPSDRFFAERPEGSVSTLKIQRTQQEDSAVYLCASSAHRDDNEQFFGPGTRLTVL.

The chain combines TRBV12-3 or TRBV12-4 with TRBJ1-2; D unclear. The V gene lost 7 bases and the J gene lost 3 bases, with 15 bases spanning the gap. The length of the CDR3 is 14 residues. The CDR3 region is CASTPDGTDYGYTF. In DNA form, the CDR3 reads TGTGCCAGCACCCCTGACGGAACCGACTATGGCTACACCTTC.

The sample holds a few counts of this clonotype. The rearrangement links TRBV29-1 to TRBJ2-5, with a tentative D call TRBD1 (6 bases). The germline V and J ends were trimmed by 6 bases and 4 bases, with 6 bases remaining between them. This CDR3 contains 10 residues. Germline V gene sequence: CDR1 SQVTM, CDR2 ANQGSEA. The CDR3 region is CSVRGETQYF. Here the CDR3 DNA reads TGCAGCGTCAGGGGAGAGACCCAGTACTTC. Combining the CDR3 with reference TRBV29-1 and TRBJ2-5 gives the whole variable domain SAVISQKPSRDICQRGTSLTIQCQVDSQVTMMFWYRQQPGQSLTLIATANQGSEATYESGFVIDKFPISRPNLTFSTLTVSNMSPEDSSIYLCSVRGETQYFGPGTRLLVL.

This clonotype was seen only a few times. The chain recombines TRBV24-1 with TRBJ2-1; 12 bases match TRBD2. CDR1 is KGHDR, CDR2 SFDVKD, per germline. Losses at the gene ends were 3 bases for V and 1 base for J; bases not matched to a gene: 0. This CDR3 contains 16 residues. CDR3 protein: CATSDTSGGSYNEQFF. Written as DNA, the CDR3 is TGTGCCACCAGTGATACTAGCGGGGGGTCCTACAATGAGCAGTTCTTC.

The chain carries TRBV12-3 or TRBV12-4 and TRBJ2-1, with TRBD2 matching over 11 bases. J was trimmed by 7 bases and V by 3 bases; bases with no gene match: 5. The CDR3 extends over 15 amino acids. The CDR3 protein is CASSFSASGRNEQFF. The CDR3 nucleotides are TGTGCCAGCAGTTTCTCGGCTAGCGGGAGGAATGAGCAGTTCTTC.

The gene calls are TRBV12-3 or TRBV12-4 and TRBJ2-7; the D gene is possibly TRBD1 (5 bases). The germline V and J ends were trimmed by 6 bases and 7 bases, with 10 bases remaining between them. The CDR3 contains 11 residues. CDR3 DNA sequence: TGTGCCAGCAGCTTACGACAGGAGCAGTACTTC. This encodes CASSLRQEQYF.

This clonotype has a count of ten or more. The chain recombines TRBV9 with TRBJ2-7, with D perhaps matching TRBD1 (6 bases). The CDR3 runs 14 residues. The V and J ends lost 2 bases and 3 bases respectively, with 12 bases between them. The germline CDR1 and CDR2 sequences are SGDLS and YYNGEE. The CDR3 sequence: CASSVRQADYEQYF. The CDR3 DNA is TGTGCCAGCAGCGTCAGACAGGCGGACTACGAGCAGTACTTC.

This clonotype has more than one count but fewer than ten. The chain couples TRBV20-1 to TRBJ2-1; 10 bases match TRBD1. J lost 5 bases, V lost 6 bases, and 19 bases had no gene match. CDR1 DFQATT and CDR2 SNEGSKA come from the germline V gene (reference sequence). CDR3 size: 18 residues. The CDR3 spells CSASNPGTGARYDNEQFF. CDR3 nucleotide sequence: TGCAGTGCCTCGAACCCCGGGACAGGGGCAAGGTACGACAATGAGCAGTTCTTC.

This chain connects TRBV7-9 to TRBJ2-1; D might be TRBD1 or TRBD2, each matching 5 bases. In germline, CDR1 is SEHNR, CDR2 FQNEAQ (reference sequence). Trimming stripped 5 bases from V and 4 bases from J, with 18 bases between. CDR3 length: 16 residues. The CDR3: CASSASGTPKYNEQFF. CDR3 DNA sequence: TGTGCCAGCAGCGCTTCCGGGACCCCGAAATACAATGAGCAGTTCTTC.

This clonotype was counted between two and nine times. V is TRBV27 and J is TRBJ2-2, with unresolved D. CDR3 length: 14 residues. V gave up 0 bases and J gave up 7 bases, with 9 bases separating them. Germline V gene sequence: CDR1 MNHEY, CDR2 SMNVEV (reference sequence). DNA for the CDR3: TGTGCCAGCAGTTTATCGGAGATTGGCGGGGAGCTGTTTTTT. Residues: CASSLSEIGGELFF.

This clonotype occurred many times. CDR3 DNA: TGCGCCAGCAGCCAAGCCTACGGAGACAGGGACGGTTGGGGCTACACCTTC. This translates into CASSQAYGDRDGWGYTF. V is TRBV4-3 and J is TRBJ1-2; 7 positions match TRBD1. The CDR3 extends over 17 amino acids. Germline V gives CDR1 LGHNA, CDR2 YSLEER. The V and J ends lost 1 base and 8 bases, in that order; junction bases with no gene match: 16.

This chain uses TRBV3-1 with TRBJ1-6, with D unclear. The V end was cut by 4 bases, the J end by 5 bases, with 9 bases between. Germline V lookup: CDR1 LGHDT, CDR2 YNNKEL (reference sequence). This CDR3 contains 14 residues. This CDR3 reads CASSPDGHNSPLHF. CDR3 sequence (DNA): TGTGCCAGCAGCCCAGACGGCCATAATTCACCCCTCCACTTT.

In its sample, this clonotype was seen a few times. The chain recombines TRBV3-1 with TRBJ1-2; unclear D gene. This CDR3 comprises 12 residues. Per germline, CDR1 LGHDT and CDR2 YNNKEL (reference sequence). V lost 8 bases, J lost 2 bases, and 9 bases lay in between. The DNA of the CDR3 is TGTGCCAGCTGGACGGTGAACTATGGCTACACCTTC. Its protein product is CASWTVNYGYTF.

This clonotype has a handful of counts. The gene calls are TRBV28 and TRBJ2-1, with D perhaps matching TRBD2 (7 bases). The germline CDR1 and CDR2 sequences are MDHEN and SYDVKM. V was cut by 8 bases and J by 6 bases, with 23 bases left in between. This CDR3 is 16 amino acids long. Here the CDR3 DNA reads TGTGCCAGCTCTACGAATAAGGGGGGGCGTTTCAATGAGCAGTTCTTC. Protein sequence: CASSTNKGGRFNEQFF.

Only a few counts were recorded for this clonotype. The rearrangement joins TRBV9 to TRBJ2-5; D not resolved. The germline V gene has CDR1 SGDLS and CDR2 YYNGEE. With 3 bases removed from V and 2 bases from J, the gap between germline ends came to 11 bases. This CDR3 spans 14 amino acids. The CDR3 protein is CASSGDLNQETQYF. The CDR3 region has the DNA TGTGCCAGCAGCGGAGACTTGAATCAAGAGACCCAGTACTTC.